What follows are 23 T cell receptor beta chains derived from one specimen sequenced in a study of blood T cell repertoires in COVID-19. The table came from immunoSEQ multiplex PCR; TCRdb's copy has only in-frame clones and leaves some out. The profile shows about 440,000 clones, less than 95% of them singletons. The sample was PBMCs or T cells enriched from blood (not recorded which). The source of these receptors is a man aged 18 to 30 who had recovered from COVID-19.

V and J are TRBV11-2 and TRBJ1-6; TRBD1 agrees at 8 bases. The CDR3 spans 15 residues. The V gene end was trimmed by 5 bases and the J gene end by 10 bases; junction bases not matched to a gene: 10. Germline CDR1 SGHAT, CDR2 FQNNGV. The CDR3 DNA reads TGTGCCAGCAGCCCAGACAGGGGTCGATGGTCACCCCTCCACTTT. Translation gives CASSPDRGRWSPLHF.

A few counts support this clone. The chain combines TRBV10-3 with TRBJ1-1, with D possibly matching TRBD1 (6 bases). Per the germline V gene, CDR1 is ENHRY and CDR2 is SYGVKD. CDR3 size: 13 residues. The V and J ends lost 4 bases and 4 bases respectively, with 10 bases between them. CDR3 in amino acids: CAISGSQGTEAFF. The CDR3 DNA reads TGTGCCATCAGTGGATCACAGGGCACTGAAGCTTTCTTT.

The V call is TRBV30, the J call TRBJ2-1, with TRBD2 matching 7 bases. The CDR3 is made up of 13 amino acids. Germline lookup yields CDR1 GTSNPN and CDR2 SVGIG (reference sequence). The CDR3 DNA sequence: TGTGCTCAACAAACATGGGGGGGCAATGAGCAGTTCTTC. This gives the protein CAQQTWGGNEQFF. Variable domain in full (rest from reference TRBV30 and TRBJ2-1): SQTIHQWPATLVQPVGSPLSLECTVEGTSNPNLYWYRQAAGRGLQLLFYSVGIGQISSEVPQNLSASRPQDRQFILSSKKLLLSDSGFYLCAQQTWGGNEQFFGPGTRLTVL.

This clone showed up just a few times. The gene calls are TRBV29-1 and TRBJ2-1; weak D call: TRBD2 (8 bases). The germline V and J ends were trimmed by 2 bases and 1 base, with 15 bases remaining between them. Germline V gives CDR1 SQVTM, CDR2 ANQGSEA. CDR3 length equals 16 residues. This CDR3 reads CSVEFGRGQSYNEQFF. CDR3 coding DNA: TGCAGCGTTGAATTCGGGAGGGGGCAGTCCTACAATGAGCAGTTCTTC.

V and J are TRBV9 and TRBJ1-1, with TRBD1 matching over 8 bases. CDR1 and CDR2 (germline): SGDLS, YYNGEE. The CDR3 loop spans 16 amino acids. Losses at the gene ends were 3 bases for V and 1 base for J; bases not matched to a gene: 8. The CDR3 loop reads CASSGAPGTGNTEAFF. As DNA, the CDR3 is TGTGCCAGCAGCGGGGCCCCTGGGACAGGGAACACTGAAGCTTTCTTT. Full variable domain (outside the CDR3, taken from reference TRBV9 and TRBJ1-1): DSGVTQTPKHLITATGQRVTLRCSPRSGDLSVYWYQQSLDQGLQFLIQYYNGEERAKGNILERFSAQQFPDLHSELNLSSLELGDSALYFCASSGAPGTGNTEAFFGQGTRLTVV.

The CDR3 loop is CASSWGGQGQYF. The CDR3 DNA reads TGTGCCAGCAGTTGGGGGGGACAGGGACAGTATTTT. The rearrangement uses TRBV28 and TRBJ2-3; 9 bases fit TRBD1. Germline CDR1 and CDR2: MDHEN and SYDVKM. V lost 4 bases to trimming and J lost 12 bases; unmatched junction nucleotides: 5. The length of the CDR3 is 12 residues. The full variable domain, its missing parts supplied by reference TRBV28 and TRBJ2-3, is DVKVTQSSRYLVKRTGEKVFLECVQDMDHENMFWYRQDPGLGLRLIYFSYDVKMKEKGDIPEGYSVSREKKERFSLILESASTNQTSMYLCASSWGGQGQYFGPGTRLTVL.

The chain combines TRBV5-5 with TRBJ2-7; D might be TRBD1 (5 bases). Between the trimmed V and J ends, which lost 2 bases and 2 bases, there was a span of 11 bases. Germline V gene data show CDR1 as SGHKS and CDR2 as YYEKEE (reference sequence). CDR3 length: 14 amino acids. Here the CDR3 DNA reads TGTGCCAGCAGCTTTCAGGGTCTGGCCTACGAGCAGTACTTC. Protein sequence: CASSFQGLAYEQYF.

The chain uses TRBV6-5 and TRBJ2-7; no reliable D call. The CDR3 contains 14 residues. The germline V and J ends were trimmed by 8 bases and 3 bases, with 17 bases remaining between them. CDR1 and CDR2 (germline): MNHEY, SVGAGI. The CDR3 DNA sequence: TGTGCCAGCTCAAACTCGGGTATCAACTACGAGCAGTACTTC. Its translation: CASSNSGINYEQYF.

Details on this clone: Other nucleotide sequences from this sample produce the same CDR3. The CDR3 region has the DNA TGCAGTGCTAGTCCAGGGGGCGAGCAGTACTTC. Translation: CSASPGGEQYF. The V call is TRBV20-1, the J call TRBJ2-7; 7 bases align to TRBD1. CDR1 is DFQATT and CDR2 is SNEGSKA in the germline V gene (reference sequence). Trimming took 3 bases from V and 6 from J; bases not matched to a gene: 2. The CDR3 sequence is 11 residues long.

The rearrangement uses TRBV2 and TRBJ1-5; D is possibly TRBD1 (6 bases). This CDR3 has 15 residues. Deletions cut 6 bases from V and 0 bases from J, with 12 bases between. Germline CDR1 and CDR2: SNHLY and FYNNEI. The CDR3 spells CASRRTDYSNQPQHF. CDR3 coding DNA: TGTGCCAGCAGAAGGACAGACTATAGCAATCAGCCCCAGCATTTT.

V gene TRBV7-3 combines with J gene TRBJ2-7, with TRBD2 matching 9 bases. V shed 5 bases, J shed 2 bases, and the junction held 7 bases outside the gene matches. The CDR3 is 15 residues long. Germline lookup yields CDR1 SGHTA and CDR2 FQGTGA. The CDR3 bases are TGTGCCAGCAGCAAGGGACTAGCCCCGACCTACGAGCAGTACTTC. Translated: CASSKGLAPTYEQYF.

This clone was seen only once. The chain carries TRBV6-5 and TRBJ1-6, with D tentatively TRBD1 (6 bases). The V end was cut by 2 bases, the J end by 7 bases, with 12 bases between. CDR1 MNHEY and CDR2 SVGAGI come from the germline V gene. The CDR3 contains 15 residues. The CDR3: CASSYIAQGNSPLHF. Here the CDR3 DNA reads TGTGCCAGCAGTTACATCGCCCAGGGGAATTCACCCCTCCACTTT.

This rearrangement joins TRBV19 to TRBJ2-6; D might be TRBD1 (6 bases). CDR1 and CDR2 from the germline V gene are LNHDA and SQIVND (reference sequence). CDR3 length: 18 amino acids. V was shortened by 5 bases and J by 5 bases, with 22 bases between the two germline ends. Written as DNA, the CDR3 is TGTGCCAGTAGTCATACCGGGACAAATCAAAGTCGGGCCAACGTCCTGACTTTC. It encodes CASSHTGTNQSRANVLTF.

The V gene is TRBV11-2, the J gene TRBJ1-2; unclear D gene. The CDR3 runs 11 residues. Germline-derived CDR1 and CDR2 are SGHAT and FQNNGV. V was pared by 4 bases and J by 4 bases, with 4 bases between. The CDR3 reads CASSSLYGYTF. CDR3 bases: TGTGCCAGCAGCTCTCTCTATGGCTACACCTTC.

CDR3 nucleotide sequence: TGTGCCAGCAGTTCCACAGGACAGGGCAGAAATCAGCCCCAGCATTTT. This gives the protein CASSSTGQGRNQPQHF. V and J are TRBV28 and TRBJ1-5; 8 bases match TRBD1. The CDR3 spans 16 residues. The germline gives CDR1 MDHEN, CDR2 SYDVKM. The trim removed 4 bases at V and 4 bases at J, leaving 9 bases unmatched.

The CDR3 bases are TGTGCCAGCAGCCCCGGGACTAAGAACACCGGGGAGCTGTTTTTT. Translating gives CASSPGTKNTGELFF. The chain has TRBV11-2 and TRBJ2-2; 7 bases agree with TRBD2. The CDR3 runs 15 residues. The V gene's germline CDR1 is SGHAT and CDR2 FQNNGV. V shed 5 bases and J 1 base; nucleotides not matched to a gene: 4.

The chain links TRBV2 to TRBJ2-1, with 9 bases identical to TRBD1. The CDR3 length is 15 residues. Germline loops: CDR1 SNHLY, CDR2 FYNNEI. Trimming cost V 7 bases and J 7 bases; bases outside gene matches: 11. CDR3 in DNA: TGTGCCAGCATTTCCCAGGGACAGGGTTATAATGAGCAGTTCTTC. This sequence encodes CASISQGQGYNEQFF.

The chain employs TRBV10-3 and TRBJ1-2, with TRBD1 identical over 9 bases. The CDR3 sequence is 15 residues long. J lost 7 bases, V lost 6 bases, and 12 bases had no gene match. Per the germline V gene, CDR1 is ENHRY and CDR2 is SYGVKD. DNA for the CDR3: TGTGCCATCAGGGGGACAGGGAGCGTCTCGGGTGGCTACACCTTC. Its translation: CAIRGTGSVSGGYTF.

The chain combines TRBV18 with TRBJ1-1; 10 bases are a match to TRBD1. Germline loops: CDR1 KGHSH, CDR2 LQKENI. Trimming took 3 bases from V and 1 from J; bases not matched to a gene: 5. The CDR3 extends over 16 amino acids. The CDR3 nucleotides read TGTGCCAGCTCACCGGGACAGGGGATGGGGAACACTGAAGCTTTCTTT. Translation: CASSPGQGMGNTEAFF.

The rearrangement uses TRBV11-3 and TRBJ1-1, with 10 bases aligning to TRBD1. The CDR3 runs to 15 residues. V lost 3 bases to trimming and J lost 7 bases; unmatched junction nucleotides: 8. Per the germline V gene, CDR1 is SGHNT and CDR2 is YENEEA. The CDR3: CASSFRQGAANEAFF. The DNA for the CDR3 is TGTGCCAGCAGCTTTAGACAGGGGGCCGCCAATGAAGCTTTCTTT.

The chain is built from TRBV3-1 (or the pseudogene TRBV3-2) and TRBJ2-5, with a weak D call TRBD2 (5 bases). CDR3 length: 13 residues. Germline lookup yields CDR1 LGHDT and CDR2 YNNKEL (reference sequence). V lost 3 bases to trimming and J lost 4 bases, with 9 bases between them. The CDR3 is CASSQYSAETQYF. For the CDR3, the DNA is TGTGCCAGCAGCCAGTATAGCGCAGAGACCCAGTACTTC.

V and J are TRBV3-1 (or the pseudogene TRBV3-2) and TRBJ2-7, with no clear D. The germline V gene encodes CDR1 LGHDT and CDR2 YNNKEL (reference sequence). Trimming took 4 bases from V and 3 from J, leaving 7 bases between them. CDR3 length: 12 residues. The CDR3 nucleotides are TGTGCCAGCAGCCCCACTGGCTACGAGCAGTACTTC. It encodes CASSPTGYEQYF.

This clone showed up just once. The gene calls are TRBV13 and TRBJ1-1; D is unclear. This CDR3 spans 15 amino acids. The V end lost 2 bases, the J end lost 5 bases, and 15 bases lay between the germline ends. Germline V gene lookup returns CDR1 PRHDT and CDR2 FYEKMQ (reference sequence). CDR3 residues: CASSLPRPGGTEAFF. CDR3 nucleotides: TGTGCCAGCAGCTTACCAAGACCAGGCGGGACTGAAGCTTTCTTT.